This section outlines one T cell receptor (beta chain) sequence together with its context. As yet, its antigen is unknown. Mouse gene names apply. The CDR3 end is not reached by the read, which stops 4 residues before it; the germline J gene fills it in. The data are from a study of CD8+ T cells in alopecia areata. Whole-study findings and limits: Normal skin's resident alphabeta T cells are sequenced alongside lesional scalp T cells. Patients shared TCRs less clearly than mice did, possibly owing to HLA.

Reverse transcription of extracted RNA yielded cDNA, which provided the sequencing template. Some clones are missing from TCRdb's copy, which holds only in-frame ones; the method was immunoSEQ multiplex PCR. The sample yields over 250,000 clones, without any singletons. Pooled cells of cutaneous lymph node origin were sorted on CD4, CD8alpha, NKG2D, NKG2ACE and other markers. Germline V gives CDR1 FNHDT, CDR2 SITEND (reference sequence). The CDR3 totals 13 residues. V was clipped by 5 bases and J by 1 base, with 8 bases between them. The chain employs TRBV19 and TRBJ2-5, with D tentatively TRBD2 (6 bases). Sequenced: CD4+ T cells sorted from a lymph node. This clonotype originated in a C3H/HeJ mouse with alopecia areata. The MHC haplotype of the strain is H2-k. Incomplete CDR3 DNA: TGTGCCAGCAGGGGACTATACCAAGAC. Its protein product is CASRGLYQD. The whole CDR3 sequence reads CASRGLYQDTQYF.